This T cell receptor beta chain was sequenced for a study of T-cell reconstitution after alpha-beta-depleted transplantation in children. Unique molecular identifiers were used in preparing the TCRbeta library. MiXCR was run by TCRdb on the PCR reads, yielding one entry per CDR3 protein. The sample shows about 400,000 distinct CDR3 sequences, about an eighth of them seen only once. This CDR3 spans 15 amino acids. V dropped 7 bases and J dropped 0 bases, with 13 bases sitting between them. Germline V gene data show CDR1 as SGHTA and CDR2 as FQGNSA. The J gene is TRBJ1-5, the V gene TRBV7-2; D is ambiguous. This clonotype was sampled from a human donor who donated a stem cell graft to a child with Fanconi anemia. The specimen was PBMCs, collected from the stem cell graft. This CDR3 is CASTPGGISNQPQHF. For the CDR3, the DNA is TGTGCCAGCACCCCGGGAGGGATTAGCAATCAGCCCCAGCATTTT. The variable domain in full, with the rest retrieved from reference TRBV7-2 and TRBJ1-5, is GAGVSQSPSNKVTEKGKDVELRCDPISGHTALYWYRQSLGQGLEFLIYFQGNSAPDKSGLPSDRFSAERTGGSVSTLTIQRTQQEDSAVYLCASTPGGISNQPQHFGDGTRLSIL.